This T cell receptor (beta chain) was retrieved from a study of OX40 agonist ivuxolimab in advanced cancers. TCRdb keeps only in-frame clones here, not all; method: immunoSEQ multiplex PCR. The sample yields 40,000 or so clones, roughly four fifths seen once. The sample consisted of CD4+ or CD8+ T cells sorted from blood, taken in a trial of the OX40 agonist ivuxolimab. This TCR was recovered from an adult with an advanced solid tumor such as melanoma, head and neck, liver or kidney cancer.

Written as DNA, the CDR3 is TGTGCCAGCTCACCACCAAGGGGGACAATGAACACTGAAGCTTTCTTT. Translation: CASSPPRGTMNTEAFF. The V gene is TRBV18, the J gene TRBJ1-1; D is possibly TRBD1 (6 bases). CDR1 is KGHSH and CDR2 is LQKENI in the germline V gene. V was pared by 0 bases and J by 0 bases, with 11 bases between. The CDR3 has 16 residues.